The following is a TCR beta chain sequence with its context. Its cognate antigen is unknown. The entry originates in a study of Ad26.COV2.S vaccination and SARS-CoV-2 variants. Looking at the study overall: Ad26.COV2.S shots went into the muscle once or twice, 56 days apart. Findings of the study overall: The breadth of spike-specific CD8+ and CD4+ T cell responses after vaccination was reportedly substantial.

This CDR3 has 15 amino acids. Trimming shortened V by 0 bases and J by 5 bases, and 14 bases separated the two germline ends. The V gene's germline CDR1 is SGHRS and CDR2 YFSETQ. Assay: immunoSEQ multiplex PCR; the TCRdb copy retains only in-frame clones and omits some. The sample includes approximately 410,000 clones, roughly 90% of them seen just once. The sample's treatment: roughly 20 received Ad26.COV2.S at low or high dose, single or two shots; about 5 received placebo; per-sample allocation not given. The samples were gathered on day 63 after the first injection of vaccine or placebo. A Boston adult aged 18-55 years was the donor.

This sequence was found in a person aged 18-60 years who received the Ad26.COV2.S COVID-19 vaccine or a placebo. The sequences come from peripheral blood, collected in a trial of Ad26.COV2.S vaccine versus placebo. The V call is TRBV5-1, the J call TRBJ2-5; no firm D call. CDR3 residues: CASSLASKVGETQYF. CDR3 nucleotide sequence: TGCGCCAGCAGCTTGGCCTCCAAGGTGGGGGAGACCCAGTACTTC.